The T cell receptor (beta chain) described here comes from a study of cytomegalovirus exposure and HLA in healthy donors. V shed 4 bases and J 0 bases; nucleotides not matched to a gene: 11. The CDR3 has 17 amino acids. Germline values: CDR1 MDHEN, CDR2 SYDVKM. PCR amplification relied on 60 Vbeta primers (plus 13 Jbeta primers). The protocol was immunoSEQ multiplex PCR, while the TCRdb copy is restricted to in-frame clones and leaves out a portion. The table records some 44,000 clones, roughly 87% of them present only once. This clone was seen more than once but under ten times. Sequencing used PBMCs. The chain uses TRBV28 and TRBJ2-7, with 8 nucleotides matching TRBD1. The receptor was derived from a woman in her thirties or forties in good health and CMV-seropositive. The CDR3 protein is CASSSTTDRDPSYEQYF. For the CDR3, the DNA is TGTGCCAGCAGTTCAACAACGGACAGGGACCCCTCCTACGAGCAGTACTTC.